This paragraph covers one T cell receptor (beta chain) sequence. No cognate antigen has been identified for it. Base qualities are not recorded, but no much larger clone differs from it by a single base. The library came from the immunoSEQ multiplex PCR assay. As stored in TCRdb, this immuneACCESS dataset retains in-frame rearrangements with V and J assigned. A fraction of the clones does not appear; measured against another copy, unresolved V genes explain less than half of the discrepancy, and the remainder lacks a known reason. In this sample the table shows 55,000 to 80,000 clones, roughly 92% of which occur a single time. 2.5% to 4% of the sample lies in the top ten. The sample belongs to a study of T cell changes during pregnancy in multiple sclerosis (dated by TCRdb to the late 2010s). For the wider study: The study looked at changes in the T cell repertoire across pregnancy in women with multiple sclerosis.

V trim: 4 bases; J trim: 8 bases; unmatched bases: 4. Taken from the germline V gene (reference sequence), the CDR1 and CDR2 loops are LNHDA and SQIVND. The CDR3 has 13 amino acids, counting the end cysteine and phenylalanine. The kept DNA is CDR3 alone, 39 bases in frame from the first base. The source was CD8+ T cells from peripheral blood mononuclear cells, collected in the second trimester of pregnancy. This chain is built from TRBV19 and TRBJ1-2, with 10 bases in between that match TRBD1. The receptor's source is a female donor with multiple sclerosis, enrolled in a pregnancy study. The nucleotides are TGTGCCAGTAGTAGTGGGACAGGGGTCGGCTACACCTTC. Translation gives CASSSGTGVGYTF. Extended through the reference TRBV19 and TRBJ1-2 proteins, this CDR3 yields the full variable domain: DGGITQSPKYLFRKEGQNVTLSCEQNLNHDAMYWYRQDPGQGLRLIYYSQIVNDFQKGDIAEGYSVSREKKESFPLTVTSAQKNPTAFYLCASSSGTGVGYTFGSGTRLTVV.